This T cell receptor (beta chain) was sequenced in a study of blood T cell repertoires in COVID-19. As for the study in general: Samples representing acute and convalescent COVID-19 were sourced from the United States, Italy and Spain. Sources were T cells, B-cell-depleted T cells, or PBMCs; the material itself was cDNA or gDNA.

Under the authors' procedure: Reference gene primer amplification yielded estimated nucleated cell counts. TCRdb keeps only in-frame clones here, not all; method: immunoSEQ multiplex PCR. That table gives V, J and clone size, and the DNA gave D and trimming. The table lists about 73,000 clones, over 65% of them singletons, with roughly 4.2% in the top ten. Germline CDR1 reads ENHRY; CDR2 reads SYGVKD. The CDR3 runs 20 residues. V shed 3 bases, J shed 5 bases, and the junction held 23 bases outside the gene matches. This TCR was recovered from a woman in her sixties or seventies with acute or convalescent COVID-19. The chain links TRBV10-3 to TRBJ2-3, with 7 nucleotides matching TRBD1. The sample consisted of peripheral blood. CDR3 sequence reads: CAISDLAGRPSGQNQDTQYF. The CDR3 DNA reads as TGTGCCATCAGTGATCTCGCGGGCCGACCCTCGGGACAGAACCAAGATACGCAGTATTTT.